This entry describes one TCR beta chain. Its antigen remains unknown. The same CDR3 arises from other DNA sequences in this sample as well. Here immunoSEQ multiplex PCR was the method, and the copy in TCRdb shows in-frame clones only, minus some. The sample carries 1.6 million or so clones, roughly 98.5% recorded once. This entry comes from a study of shared clonotypes between healthy human individuals. Regarding the study as a whole: Sampling involved blood alone; tissue repertoires likely differ. The expectation was that sequencing depth would affect clonotype sharing among donors.

Between the trimmed V and J ends, which lost 3 bases and 4 bases, there was a span of 9 bases. CDR1 and CDR2 from the germline V gene are MDHEN and SYDVKM. The CDR3 runs 14 residues. Sequenced: naive CD4+ T cells sorted from blood. Subset reported: CD45RA+ positively selected. The clonotype comes from a young man in good health. This chain connects TRBV28 to TRBJ2-2; D is undetermined. Written as DNA, the CDR3 is TGTGCCAGCAGTTTCGGCTGGGGCACCGGGGAGCTGTTTTTT. Translating gives CASSFGWGTGELFF. Supplemented by reference TRBV28 and TRBJ2-2, the full variable domain reads DVKVTQSSRYLVKRTGEKVFLECVQDMDHENMFWYRQDPGLGLRLIYFSYDVKMKEKGDIPEGYSVSREKKERFSLILESASTNQTSMYLCASSFGWGTGELFFGEGSRLTVL.